Listed below are T cell receptor beta chains from one sample, sequenced in a study of blood T cell repertoires in COVID-19. Assay: immunoSEQ multiplex PCR; the TCRdb copy retains only in-frame clones and omits some. The repertoire includes about 300,000 clones, around 88% of them detected once, and 6.9% sits in the top ten. The sequenced sample was peripheral blood. These TCRs come from a woman in her twenties or thirties who had recovered from COVID-19. CDR3s include the opening cysteine and the closing phenylalanine or tryptophan. The D gene is left open where the match is weak. Size is stated for part of the rows, as once, few or many counts, or as a class when the clone is expanded.

cdr3_length	d_call	v_call	j_call	clone_size	cdr3_nt	cdr3_aa
17	-	TRBV24-1	TRBJ2-6	-	TGTGCCACCAGTGATTTGAACAGGGACTCTGGGGCCAACGTCCTGACTTTC	CATSDLNRDSGANVLTF
14	TRBD1	TRBV11-3	TRBJ2-2	-	TGTGCCAGCAGCTCCTACAGGGGTACCGGGGAGCTGTTTTTT	CASSSYRGTGELFF
15	-	TRBV24-1	TRBJ1-2	-	TGTGCCACCAGTGATCAAGGGACATCTAACTATGGCTACACCTTC	CATSDQGTSNYGYTF
14	-	TRBV5-4	TRBJ2-2	-	TGTGCCAGCAGCTTGCAGGGTCGCACCGGGGAGCTGTTTTTT	CASSLQGRTGELFF
14	TRBD1	TRBV7-2	TRBJ1-5	-	TGTGCCAGCAGCCTCGGACAGGGTGGCCAGCCCCAGCATTTT	CASSLGQGGQPQHF
17	-	TRBV10-1	TRBJ1-5	-	TGCGCCAGCAGGACAGCCAACCAAACTCATAGCAATCAGCCCCAGCATTTT	CASRTANQTHSNQPQHF
17	-	TRBV5-5	TRBJ1-5	-	TGTGCCAGCAGCTTGGCCGTCAGGGACTATAGCAATCAGCCCCAGCATTTT	CASSLAVRDYSNQPQHF
14	TRBD1	TRBV11-2	TRBJ1-2	-	TGTGCCAGCAGCTTAGGGAACAGGGGTTATGGCTACACCTTC	CASSLGNRGYGYTF
14	-	TRBV7-3	TRBJ2-2	few	TGTGCCAGCAGACAAACGCGGTTGACCGGGGAGCTGTTTTTT	CASRQTRLTGELFF
17	-	TRBV28	TRBJ2-1	-	TGTGCCAGCACCCTTATGCCAGGGACTCAAGCCTACAATGAGCAGTTCTTC	CASTLMPGTQAYNEQFF
14	TRBD1	TRBV30	TRBJ1-1	few	TGTGCCTGGAGTGTCGGACAGGGTGAGGCTGAAGCTTTCTTT	CAWSVGQGEAEAFF
15	-	TRBV2	TRBJ1-6	-	TGTGCCAGCAGTGCGCCGTACCGAGATAATTCACCCCTCCACTTT	CASSAPYRDNSPLHF
13	-	TRBV12-3/TRBV12-4	TRBJ1-3	-	TGTGCCAGCAGCCCAATCTCTGGAAACACCATATATTTT	CASSPISGNTIYF
16	-	TRBV5-4	TRBJ2-7	once	TGTGCCAGCAGCGCCAGCATTGGACAGAGCTCCTACGAGCAGTACTTC	CASSASIGQSSYEQYF
12	-	TRBV5-6	TRBJ2-2	-	TGTGCCAGCACCGGGATGGCCGGGGAGCTGTTTTTT	CASTGMAGELFF
13	-	TRBV6-5	TRBJ1-5	once	TGTGCCAGCACCAGGGATAGCAATCAGCCCCAGCATTTT	CASTRDSNQPQHF
14	-	TRBV19	TRBJ2-7	-	TGTGCCAGTAGTATGGCAGGCCTCTCCTACGAGCAGTACTTC	CASSMAGLSYEQYF
14	-	TRBV3-1/TRBV3-2	TRBJ1-1	-	TGTGCCAGCAGCCAAGGAGGGTTGGGAACTGAAGCTTTCTTT	CASSQGGLGTEAFF
15	TRBD1	TRBV7-3	TRBJ1-6	-	TGTGCCAGCAGCACTGACAGGGGGCCTGATTCACCCCTCCACTTT	CASSTDRGPDSPLHF
13	-	TRBV7-2	TRBJ1-1	-	TGTGCCAGCAGCTTTGCCAGGAACACTGAAGCTTTCTTT	CASSFARNTEAFF
13	-	TRBV28	TRBJ1-2	-	TGTGCCAGCAGTGGGGGCGCCGACTATGGCTACACCTTC	CASSGGADYGYTF
16	-	TRBV19	TRBJ2-5	-	TGTGCCAGTAAGACAGGGAGGAGGACAGAGGGAGAGACCCAGTACTTC	CASKTGRRTEGETQYF
13	TRBD1	TRBV12-3/TRBV12-4	TRBJ1-4	-	TGTGCCAGCAGTTTGGGGACAGCTGAAAAACTGTTTTTT	CASSLGTAEKLFF
13	TRBD1	TRBV7-3	TRBJ2-7	-	TGTGCCAGCAGCGTGGACAGGGAGAACGAGCAGTACTTC	CASSVDRENEQYF
15	-	TRBV19	TRBJ2-3	once	TGTGCCAGTAGCCCGATTAGCTACTCCACAGATACGCAGTATTTT	CASSPISYSTDTQYF
14	TRBD1	TRBV5-6	TRBJ2-2	many	TGTGCCAGCAGCCGGACAGGGTTGTTCGGGGAGCTGTTTTTT	CASSRTGLFGELFF
13	TRBD1	TRBV6-5	TRBJ1-1	-	TGTGCCAGCAGGCGAGGACAGGGGGCAGAAGCTTTCTTT	CASRRGQGAEAFF
14	-	TRBV5-1	TRBJ1-2	few	TGCGCCAGCAGCTTAGACAGGTCCTTCTATGGCTACACCTTC	CASSLDRSFYGYTF